Given below is one T cell receptor beta chain in context. Its specificity is not known. Stated time point: blood from clinic visit 5 months post-surgery; TSC patient then seizure free. This entry belongs to a study of brain T cells in children with intractable seizures. General study findings and limits: Viral specificity was inferred only from CDR3 similarity; HCMV serostatus was unknown. Pre-surgery blood may have been undersampled, hiding some clones.

Sequenced by immunoSEQ multiplex PCR; TCRdb stores in-frame clones only, minus some. The data contain 300,000 to 400,000 clones, more than 85% of them singletons. V dropped 1 base and J dropped 0 bases, with 10 bases sitting between them. The V gene's germline CDR1 is SGHDT and CDR2 YYEEEE. The CDR3 consists of 15 residues. This receptor was taken from a boy under two years old with tuberous sclerosis and intractable seizures. This chain uses TRBV5-6 with TRBJ1-1; the D is unclear. The sample here was peripheral blood, taken less than 6 months after surgery. The CDR3 nucleotides are TGTGCCAGCAGCTTGAATGGGAAAGTGAACACTGAAGCTTTCTTT. Encoded protein: CASSLNGKVNTEAFF.